These 11 T cell receptor beta chains originate from one sample sequenced in a study of blood T cell repertoires in COVID-19. The assay was immunoSEQ multiplex PCR, and TCRdb's table has in-frame clones only and misses some. The sample shows some 49,000 clones, roughly 85% of them seen only once. Sequencing was carried out using peripheral blood. The source is a human donor in a cohort sampled during active COVID-19.

The gene calls are TRBV30 and TRBJ2-2; no definite D call. This CDR3 is 13 amino acids long. V lost 1 base, J lost 7 bases, and 10 bases lay in between. Germline CDR1 is GTSNPN and CDR2 is SVGIG (reference sequence). The CDR3 coding sequence is TGTGCCTGGAGTGCCACCGGTAGCGGGGAGCTGTTTTTT. Encoded protein: CAWSATGSGELFF. Looking up the rest from reference TRBV30 and TRBJ2-2 gives the full variable domain: SQTIHQWPATLVQPVGSPLSLECTVEGTSNPNLYWYRQAAGRGLQLLFYSVGIGQISSEVPQNLSASRPQDRQFILSSKKLLLSDSGFYLCAWSATGSGELFFGEGSRLTVL.

V and J are TRBV28 and TRBJ2-7; a weak D match, TRBD2 (6 bases). The V gene lost 5 bases and the J gene lost 4 bases, with 6 bases spanning the gap. The CDR3 sequence is 11 residues long. Germline CDR1 and CDR2: MDHEN and SYDVKM. CDR3 amino acids: CASSGGYEQYF. CDR3 nucleotides: TGTGCCAGCAGTGGGGGGTACGAGCAGTACTTC.

The V gene is TRBV6-1, the J gene TRBJ2-7; D not resolved. This CDR3 spans 13 amino acids. The V gene's germline CDR1 is MNHNS and CDR2 SASEGT. V lost 1 base to trimming and J lost 5 bases, with 9 bases between them. The CDR3 DNA is TGTGCCAGCAGTGAAGTCCCCTTCGACGAGCAGTACTTC. This translates into CASSEVPFDEQYF.

This chain links TRBV30 with TRBJ1-6; D gene unclear. Between the trimmed V and J ends, which lost 2 bases and 8 bases, there was a span of 10 bases. CDR3 length equals 13 residues. Germline V CDR1 and CDR2: GTSNPN, SVGIG (reference sequence). This chain's CDR3 is CAWSPHNHSPLHF. CDR3 DNA sequence: TGTGCCTGGAGTCCCCACAACCATTCACCCCTCCACTTT.

The V gene is TRBV2, the J gene TRBJ1-2; a weak D match, TRBD1 (6 bases). Germline CDR1 and CDR2: SNHLY and FYNNEI. The CDR3 covers 15 residues. With 8 bases removed from V and 8 bases from J, the gap between germline ends came to 24 bases. The CDR3 bases are TGTGCCAGCGGGGAGGGCGTGACAGGCGCTGGGGGCTACACCTTC. It codes for CASGEGVTGAGGYTF. The full variable domain, its missing parts supplied by reference TRBV2 and TRBJ1-2, is EPEVTQTPSHQVTQMGQEVILRCVPISNHLYFYWYRQILGQKVEFLVSFYNNEISEKSEIFDDQFSVERPDGSNFTLKIRSTKLEDSAMYFCASGEGVTGAGGYTFGSGTRLTVV.

CDR3 in DNA: TGTGCTAGTGGTTTCGACTCACGGACTGCGGGGACTTGGGAGACCCAGTACTTC. This gives the protein CASGFDSRTAGTWETQYF. The chain combines TRBV12-5 with TRBJ2-5; TRBD2 might be the D (6 bases). The germline V and J ends were trimmed by 3 bases and 5 bases, with 25 bases remaining between them. The germline V gene encodes CDR1 LGHNT and CDR2 FRNRAP. The CDR3 is 18 residues long.

This clone was observed a few times. The chain is built from TRBV18 and TRBJ2-3; 9 bases are a match to TRBD2. The CDR3 has 16 residues. Germline-derived CDR1 and CDR2 are KGHSH and LQKENI. V was pared by 3 bases and J by 7 bases, with 11 bases of the junction left unmatched. CDR3 loop: CASSPSGSPVGNTQYF. In DNA form, the CDR3 reads TGTGCCAGCTCACCTAGCGGGAGCCCCGTTGGAAATACGCAGTATTTT.

The rearrangement links TRBV18 to TRBJ2-7; D is undetermined. From germline, CDR1 is KGHSH and CDR2 LQKENI. The CDR3 covers 14 residues. Trimming cost V 0 bases and J 2 bases, with 8 bases left between them. Written as DNA, the CDR3 is TGTGCCAGCTCACCACCGGTCAGGACCTACGAGCAGTACTTC. Translation: CASSPPVRTYEQYF.

The V gene is TRBV21-1, the J gene TRBJ1-5; the table's D call of TRBD1 was not tested on the DNA. TRBV21-1 represents a pseudogene. The CDR3 extends over 18 amino acids. In DNA, the CDR3 is TGTGCCAGCAGCAAAGGAAGGACAGGTCACTCAAGCAATCAGCCCCAGCATTTT. Its protein product is CASSKGRTGHSSNQPQHF.

This rearrangement joins TRBV27 to TRBJ1-6; weak D call: TRBD1 (5 bases). Germline V gene lookup returns CDR1 MNHEY and CDR2 SMNVEV (reference sequence). V gave up 2 bases and J gave up 6 bases, with 8 bases separating them. This CDR3 has 14 amino acids. The CDR3: CASSLRTSNSPLHF. The CDR3 DNA sequence: TGTGCCAGCAGTTTAAGGACATCTAATTCACCCCTCCACTTT.

As DNA, the CDR3 is TGTGCCAGCAGTGCTGATCGGGGGGGTGACAATCAGCCCCAGCATTTT. This gives the protein CASSADRGGDNQPQHF. This sequence joins TRBV25-1 and TRBJ1-5; D is possibly TRBD1 (5 bases). From germline, CDR1 is MGHDK and CDR2 SYGVNS. V lost 4 bases to trimming and J lost 3 bases, with 16 bases between them. The length of the CDR3 is 16 residues.